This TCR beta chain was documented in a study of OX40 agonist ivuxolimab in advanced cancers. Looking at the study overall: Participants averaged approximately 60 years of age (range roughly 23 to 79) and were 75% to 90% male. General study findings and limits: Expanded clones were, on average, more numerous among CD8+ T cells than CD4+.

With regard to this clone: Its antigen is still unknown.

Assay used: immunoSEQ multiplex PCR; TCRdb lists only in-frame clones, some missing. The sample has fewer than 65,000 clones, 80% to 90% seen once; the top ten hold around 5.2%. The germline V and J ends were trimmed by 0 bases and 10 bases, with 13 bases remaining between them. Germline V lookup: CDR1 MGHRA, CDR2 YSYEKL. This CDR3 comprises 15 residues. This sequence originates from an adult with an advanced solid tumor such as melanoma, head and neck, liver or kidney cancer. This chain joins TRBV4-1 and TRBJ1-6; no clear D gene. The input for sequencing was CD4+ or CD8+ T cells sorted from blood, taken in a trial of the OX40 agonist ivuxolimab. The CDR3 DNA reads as TGCGCCAGCAGCCAAGATCCCCAGACGAGGTCACCCCTCCACTTT. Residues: CASSQDPQTRSPLHF.